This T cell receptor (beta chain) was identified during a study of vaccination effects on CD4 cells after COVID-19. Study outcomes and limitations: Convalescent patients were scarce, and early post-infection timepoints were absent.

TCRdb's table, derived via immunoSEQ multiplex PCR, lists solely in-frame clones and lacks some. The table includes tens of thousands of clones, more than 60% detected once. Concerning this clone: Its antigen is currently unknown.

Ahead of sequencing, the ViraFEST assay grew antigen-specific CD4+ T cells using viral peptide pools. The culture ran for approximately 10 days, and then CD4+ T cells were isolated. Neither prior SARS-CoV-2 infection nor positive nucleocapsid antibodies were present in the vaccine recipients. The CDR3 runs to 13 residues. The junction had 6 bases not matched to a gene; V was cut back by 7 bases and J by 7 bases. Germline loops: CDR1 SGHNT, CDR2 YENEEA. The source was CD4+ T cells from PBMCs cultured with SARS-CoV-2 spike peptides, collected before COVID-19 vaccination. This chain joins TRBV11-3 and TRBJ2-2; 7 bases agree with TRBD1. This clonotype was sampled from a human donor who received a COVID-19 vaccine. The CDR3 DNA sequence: TGTGCCAGCAACCTAACAGGGGTCGGGGAGCTGTTTTTT. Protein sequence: CASNLTGVGELFF.